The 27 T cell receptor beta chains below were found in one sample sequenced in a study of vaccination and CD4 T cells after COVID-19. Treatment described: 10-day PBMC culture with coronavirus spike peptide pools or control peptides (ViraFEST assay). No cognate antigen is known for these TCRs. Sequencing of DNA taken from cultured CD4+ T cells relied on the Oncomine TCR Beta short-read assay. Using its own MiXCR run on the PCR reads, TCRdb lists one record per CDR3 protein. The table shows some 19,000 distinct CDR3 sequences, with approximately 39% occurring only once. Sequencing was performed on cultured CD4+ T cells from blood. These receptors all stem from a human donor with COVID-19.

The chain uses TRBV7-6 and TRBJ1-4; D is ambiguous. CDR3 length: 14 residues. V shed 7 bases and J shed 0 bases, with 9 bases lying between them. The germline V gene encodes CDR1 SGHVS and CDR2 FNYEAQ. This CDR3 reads CASTPFATNEKLFF. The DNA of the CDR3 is TGTGCCAGCACCCCTTTTGCAACTAATGAAAAACTGTTTTTT.

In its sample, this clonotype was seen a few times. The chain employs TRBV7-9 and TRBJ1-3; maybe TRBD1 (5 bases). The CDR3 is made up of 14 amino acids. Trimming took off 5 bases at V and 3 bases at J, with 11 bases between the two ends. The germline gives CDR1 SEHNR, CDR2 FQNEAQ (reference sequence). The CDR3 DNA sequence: TGTGCCAGCAGCCCGTGGGACGGTGGAAACACCATATATTTT. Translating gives CASSPWDGGNTIYF.

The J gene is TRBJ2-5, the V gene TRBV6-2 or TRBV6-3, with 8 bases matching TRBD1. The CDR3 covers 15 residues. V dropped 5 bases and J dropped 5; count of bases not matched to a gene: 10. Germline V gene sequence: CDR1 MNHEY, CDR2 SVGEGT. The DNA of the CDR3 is TGTGCCAGCAGTAGTGGACAGGGAGTCCGGGAGACCCAGTACTTC. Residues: CASSSGQGVRETQYF.

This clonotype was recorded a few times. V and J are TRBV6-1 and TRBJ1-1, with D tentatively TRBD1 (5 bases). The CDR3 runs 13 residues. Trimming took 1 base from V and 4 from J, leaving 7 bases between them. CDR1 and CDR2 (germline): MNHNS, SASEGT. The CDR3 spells CASSEGGPTEAFF. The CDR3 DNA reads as TGTGCCAGCAGTGAAGGGGGCCCCACTGAAGCTTTCTTT.

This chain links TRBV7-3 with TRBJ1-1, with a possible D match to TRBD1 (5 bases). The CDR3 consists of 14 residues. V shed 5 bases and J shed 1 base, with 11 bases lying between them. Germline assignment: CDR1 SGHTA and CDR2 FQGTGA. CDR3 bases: TGTGCCAGCAGCCAAGGGGCGGGGAACACTGAAGCTTTCTTT. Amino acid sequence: CASSQGAGNTEAFF.

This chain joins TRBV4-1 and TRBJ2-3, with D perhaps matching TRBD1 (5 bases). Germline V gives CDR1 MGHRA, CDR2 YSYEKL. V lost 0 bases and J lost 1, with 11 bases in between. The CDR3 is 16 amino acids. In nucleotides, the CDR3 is TGCGCCAGCAGCCAAGATCCCGGACATGGCACAGATACGCAGTATTTT. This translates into CASSQDPGHGTDTQYF.

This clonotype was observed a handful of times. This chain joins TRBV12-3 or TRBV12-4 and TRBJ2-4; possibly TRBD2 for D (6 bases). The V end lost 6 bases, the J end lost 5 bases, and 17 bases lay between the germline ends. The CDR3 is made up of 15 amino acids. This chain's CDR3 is CASSPNRDSQNIQYF. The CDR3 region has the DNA TGTGCCAGCAGCCCCAATCGGGACTCTCAAAACATTCAGTACTTC.

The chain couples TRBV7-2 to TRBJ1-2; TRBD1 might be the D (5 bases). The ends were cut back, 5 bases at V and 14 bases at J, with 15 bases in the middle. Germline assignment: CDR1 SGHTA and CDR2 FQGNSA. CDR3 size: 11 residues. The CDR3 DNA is TGTGCCAGCAGCCTCGAGGGGCTGGTTACCTTC. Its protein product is CASSLEGLVTF.

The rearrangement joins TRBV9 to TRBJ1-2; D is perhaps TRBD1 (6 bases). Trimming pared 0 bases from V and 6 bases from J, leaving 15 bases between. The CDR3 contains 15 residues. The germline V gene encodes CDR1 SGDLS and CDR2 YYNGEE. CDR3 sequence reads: CASSVAPRGGHGYTF. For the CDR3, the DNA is TGTGCCAGCAGCGTAGCTCCCAGGGGAGGGCATGGCTACACCTTC.

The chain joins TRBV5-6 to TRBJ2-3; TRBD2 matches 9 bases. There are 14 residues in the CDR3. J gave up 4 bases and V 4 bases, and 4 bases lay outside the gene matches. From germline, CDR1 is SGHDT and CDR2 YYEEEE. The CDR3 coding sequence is TGTGCCAGCAGCCCGGGACTAGCTTCAGATACGCAGTATTTT. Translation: CASSPGLASDTQYF.

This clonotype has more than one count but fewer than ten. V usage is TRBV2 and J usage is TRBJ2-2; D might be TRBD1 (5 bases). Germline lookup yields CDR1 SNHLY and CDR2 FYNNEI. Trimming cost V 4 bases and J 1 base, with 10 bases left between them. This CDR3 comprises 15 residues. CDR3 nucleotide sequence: TGTGCCAGCAGTGGGGGAAGGGGGAACACCGGGGAGCTGTTTTTT. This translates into CASSGGRGNTGELFF.

The CDR3 nucleotides are TGTGCCAGCAGTGAATCAGTCCTGAGGGCTTCACCCCTCCACTTT. It yields the protein CASSESVLRASPLHF. This chain joins TRBV25-1 and TRBJ1-6; no firm D call. The CDR3 length is 15 residues. Deletions cut 1 base from V and 9 bases from J, with 13 bases between. CDR1 is MGHDK, CDR2 SYGVNS, per germline.

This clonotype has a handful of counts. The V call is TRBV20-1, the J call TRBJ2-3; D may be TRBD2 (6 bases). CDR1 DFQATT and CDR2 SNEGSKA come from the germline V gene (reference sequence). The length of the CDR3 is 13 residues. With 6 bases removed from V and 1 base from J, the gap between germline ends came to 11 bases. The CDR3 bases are TGCAGTGCCCGGACGGGAGGCACAGATACGCAGTATTTT. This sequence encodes CSARTGGTDTQYF.

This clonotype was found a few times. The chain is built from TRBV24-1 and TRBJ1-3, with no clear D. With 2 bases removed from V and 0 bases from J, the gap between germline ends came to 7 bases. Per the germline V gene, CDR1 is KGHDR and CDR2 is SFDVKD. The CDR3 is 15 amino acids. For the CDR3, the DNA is TGTGCCACCAGTGATTCGCGGGACTCTGGAAACACCATATATTTT. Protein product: CATSDSRDSGNTIYF.

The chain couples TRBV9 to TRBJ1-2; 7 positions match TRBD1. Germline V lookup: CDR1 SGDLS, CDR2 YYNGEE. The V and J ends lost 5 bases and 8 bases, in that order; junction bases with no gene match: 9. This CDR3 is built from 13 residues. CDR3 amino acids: CASSTGQEGGYTF. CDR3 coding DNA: TGTGCCAGCAGTACCGGACAGGAGGGAGGCTACACCTTC.

The CDR3 spells CASIDYEQYF. The CDR3 region has the DNA TGTGCCAGCATTGACTACGAGCAGTACTTC. The genes are TRBV6-1 and TRBJ2-7; D is ambiguous. The V end was cut by 7 bases, the J end by 3 bases, with 4 bases between. Germline V gene lookup returns CDR1 MNHNS and CDR2 SASEGT. The CDR3 loop spans 10 amino acids.

The CDR3 protein is CSAITGTGVVDEQFF. DNA for the CDR3: TGCAGTGCCATAACCGGGACCGGAGTGGTGGATGAGCAGTTCTTC. The chain combines TRBV20-1 with TRBJ2-1, with D tentatively TRBD1 or TRBD2 (5 bases each). Germline V gene lookup returns CDR1 DFQATT and CDR2 SNEGSKA (reference sequence). Trimming left V 6 bases short and J 8 bases short, with 23 bases between. CDR3 length: 15 amino acids.

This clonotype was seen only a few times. The CDR3 nucleotides read TGTGCCAGCAGCTTGAAACAGGGGCTAGGCTATGGCTACACCTTC. Translated: CASSLKQGLGYGYTF. The rearrangement joins TRBV5-4 to TRBJ1-2; 7 nucleotides line up with TRBD1. V lost 1 base and J lost 4; bases outside the gene matches: 7. This CDR3 comprises 15 residues. The germline CDR1 and CDR2 sequences are SGHNT and YYREEE (reference sequence).

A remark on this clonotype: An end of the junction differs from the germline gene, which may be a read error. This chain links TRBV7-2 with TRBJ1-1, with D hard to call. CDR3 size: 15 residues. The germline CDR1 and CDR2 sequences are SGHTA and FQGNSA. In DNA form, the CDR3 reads TGTGTCAGCAGCTTAGATAGAGGCTGGGACACTGAAGCTTTCTTT. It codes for CVSSLDRGWDTEAFF.

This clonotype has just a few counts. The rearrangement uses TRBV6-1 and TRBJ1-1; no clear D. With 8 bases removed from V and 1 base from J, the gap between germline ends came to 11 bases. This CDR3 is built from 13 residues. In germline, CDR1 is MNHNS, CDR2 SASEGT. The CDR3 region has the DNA TGTGCCAGCCGACGGAGTGCGAACACTGAAGCTTTCTTT. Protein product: CASRRSANTEAFF.

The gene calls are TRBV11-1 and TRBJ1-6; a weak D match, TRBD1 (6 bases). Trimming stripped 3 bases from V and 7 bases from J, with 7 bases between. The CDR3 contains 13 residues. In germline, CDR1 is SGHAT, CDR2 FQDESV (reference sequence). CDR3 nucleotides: TGTGCCAGCAGCTTGAGGGGGAATTCACCCCTCCACTTT. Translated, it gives CASSLRGNSPLHF.

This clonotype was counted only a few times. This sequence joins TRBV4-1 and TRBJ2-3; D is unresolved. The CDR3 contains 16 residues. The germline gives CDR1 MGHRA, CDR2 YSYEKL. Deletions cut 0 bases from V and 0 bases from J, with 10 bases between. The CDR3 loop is CASSQDRPTSTDTQYF. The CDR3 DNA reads TGCGCCAGCAGCCAAGATCGCCCTACTAGCACAGATACGCAGTATTTT.

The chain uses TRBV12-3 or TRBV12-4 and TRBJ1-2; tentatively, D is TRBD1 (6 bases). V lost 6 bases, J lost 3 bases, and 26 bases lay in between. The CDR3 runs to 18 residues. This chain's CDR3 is CASSHRRKGTKWDYGYTF. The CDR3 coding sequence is TGTGCCAGCAGCCACCGTCGTAAAGGGACAAAATGGGACTATGGCTACACCTTC.

The CDR3 DNA sequence: TGTGCCAGCAGCGACTTATCTACTAGCGGGGTTATCCAAGAGACCCAGTACTTC. Its translation is CASSDLSTSGVIQETQYF. The chain has TRBV5-6 and TRBJ2-5; 10 bases align to TRBD2. CDR3 length equals 18 residues. Germline V gives CDR1 SGHDT, CDR2 YYEEEE. The junction had 13 bases not matched to a gene; V was cut back by 4 bases and J by 1 base.

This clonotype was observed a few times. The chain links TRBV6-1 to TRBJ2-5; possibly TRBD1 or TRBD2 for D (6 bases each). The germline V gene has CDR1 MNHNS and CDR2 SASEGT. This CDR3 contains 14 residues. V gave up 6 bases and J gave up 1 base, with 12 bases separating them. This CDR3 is CASSRGLVQETQYF. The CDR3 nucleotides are TGTGCCAGCAGCAGGGGACTGGTCCAAGAGACCCAGTACTTC.

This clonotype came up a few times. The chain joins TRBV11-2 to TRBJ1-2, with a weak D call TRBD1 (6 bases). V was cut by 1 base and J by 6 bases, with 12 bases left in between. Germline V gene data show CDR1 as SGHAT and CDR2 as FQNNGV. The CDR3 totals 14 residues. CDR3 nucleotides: TGTGCCAGCAGCTTAGGGGGGGCGAGGGATGGCTACACCTTC. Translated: CASSLGGARDGYTF.

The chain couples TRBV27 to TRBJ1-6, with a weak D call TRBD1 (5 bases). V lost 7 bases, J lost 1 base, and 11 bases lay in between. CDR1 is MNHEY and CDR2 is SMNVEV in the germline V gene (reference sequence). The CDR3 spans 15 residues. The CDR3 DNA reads TGTGCCAGCAACCGCGGGGGATCCTATAATTCACCCCTCCACTTT. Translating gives CASNRGGSYNSPLHF.